This T cell receptor beta chain was found in a study of shared clonotypes between healthy human individuals. Study-wide results and limits: Generation probability values for non-shared clonotypes were lower than those for clonotypes shared by all four donors.

Original processing notes: Filtering was not the same, since immunoSEQ gave junction-only sequences without quality scores. Profiled with immunoSEQ multiplex PCR; TCRdb holds only in-frame clones, not every one. V and J calls and clone size are those listed in that table; D and trimming were worked out from the DNA. This sample has 2.3 million or so clones; 85% to 95% occur once, and the top ten carry about 0.39%. This clone was counted only a few times. What it recognizes is unknown. The sample contains more than one DNA sequence encoding this CDR3. CD4+ cells were split into CD45RA+ naive and CD45RA-negative memory subsets. CDR1 and CDR2 (germline): GTSNPN, SVGIG (reference sequence). Between the trimmed V and J ends, which lost 2 bases and 0 bases, there was a span of 7 bases. The CDR3 runs to 13 residues.

The chain links TRBV30 to TRBJ1-1; TRBD1 is a possible D gene (5 bases). What was sequenced was naive CD4+ T cells from PBMCs. Subset specified: CD45RA+ positively selected. This receptor was identified in a man between 18 and 29 years old in good health. Some clones in this sample may be carry-over from other donors' samples. The CDR3 DNA sequence: TGTGCCTGGAGTAGGGGACTGAACACTGAAGCTTTCTTT. Translating gives CAWSRGLNTEAFF.